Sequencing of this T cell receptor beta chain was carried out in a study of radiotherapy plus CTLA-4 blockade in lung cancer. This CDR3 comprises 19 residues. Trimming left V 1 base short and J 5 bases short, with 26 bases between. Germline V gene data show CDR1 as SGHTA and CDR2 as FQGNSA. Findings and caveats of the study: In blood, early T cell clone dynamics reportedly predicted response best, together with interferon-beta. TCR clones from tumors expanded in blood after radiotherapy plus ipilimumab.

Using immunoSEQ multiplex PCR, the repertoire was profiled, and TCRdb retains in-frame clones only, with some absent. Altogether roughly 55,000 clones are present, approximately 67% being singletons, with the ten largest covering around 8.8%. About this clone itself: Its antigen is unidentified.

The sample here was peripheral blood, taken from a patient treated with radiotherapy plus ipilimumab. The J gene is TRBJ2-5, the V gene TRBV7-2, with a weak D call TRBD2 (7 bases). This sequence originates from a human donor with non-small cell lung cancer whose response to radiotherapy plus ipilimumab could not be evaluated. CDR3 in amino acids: CASSLVPQTRGGPWETQYF. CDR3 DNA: TGTGCCAGCAGCTTAGTTCCTCAAACGAGGGGGGGGCCGTGGGAGACCCAGTACTTC.